Below, 32 T cell receptor beta chains from the same sample are listed, as sequenced in a study of blood T cell repertoires in COVID-19. Some clones are missing from TCRdb's copy, which holds only in-frame ones; the method was immunoSEQ multiplex PCR. The sample lists about 300,000 clones; 85% were seen once. The specimen sequenced was PBMCs or T cells enriched from blood (not recorded which). The receptor set was obtained from a woman in her twenties or thirties who had been exposed to COVID-19.

The J gene is TRBJ1-2, the V gene TRBV28, with D unclear. Trimming took 7 bases from V and 4 from J, leaving 10 bases between them. The CDR3 contains 12 residues. Germline loops: CDR1 MDHEN, CDR2 SYDVKM. CDR3 DNA sequence: TGTGCCAGCAACCGGCAGCGCTATGGCTACACCTTC. Its translation is CASNRQRYGYTF.

V gene TRBV5-1 combines with J gene TRBJ1-1, with 7 bases matching TRBD1. V trimming: 4 bases; J trimming: 3 bases; junction bases outside the gene matches: 9. From germline, CDR1 is SGHRS and CDR2 YFSETQ. The CDR3 loop spans 15 amino acids. The CDR3 sequence: CASSVQGVDYTEAFF. The CDR3, as DNA: TGCGCCAGCAGCGTTCAGGGGGTAGATTACACTGAAGCTTTCTTT. Based on the CDR3 plus reference TRBV5-1 and TRBJ1-1, the full variable domain is KAGVTQTPRYLIKTRGQQVTLSCSPISGHRSVSWYQQTPGQGLQFLFEYFSETQRNKGNFPGRFSGRQFSNSRSEMNVSTLELGDSALYLCASSVQGVDYTEAFFGQGTRLTVV.

The chain joins TRBV27 to TRBJ2-1; 8 nucleotides line up with TRBD2. Germline CDR1 is MNHEY and CDR2 is SMNVEV (reference sequence). Trimming removed 5 bases from V and 0 bases from J; junction bases left unmatched: 9. The CDR3 sequence is 17 residues long. Here the CDR3 DNA reads TGTGCCAGCAGTCCTAGGCTAAGCGGGAGCTCCTACAATGAGCAGTTCTTC. This sequence encodes CASSPRLSGSSYNEQFF.

This chain connects TRBV28 to TRBJ1-2; 10 nucleotides align to TRBD1. Looked up from germline, CDR1 is MDHEN and CDR2 is SYDVKM. The CDR3 has 17 amino acids. With 3 bases clipped from V and 5 bases from J, the junction kept 12 bases outside the gene matches. CDR3: CASSLLGQGGQGYGYTF. DNA for the CDR3: TGTGCCAGCAGTTTGTTAGGACAGGGGGGACAAGGTTATGGCTACACCTTC.

The chain recombines TRBV29-1 with TRBJ2-7, with D perhaps TRBD2 (5 bases). Germline V CDR1 and CDR2: SQVTM, ANQGSEA. Trimming shortened V by 6 bases and J by 0 bases, and 9 bases separated the two germline ends. The CDR3 is 12 amino acids. The CDR3 DNA reads as TGCAGCGTCCCGGGGTACTCCTACGAGCAGTACTTC. Translation gives CSVPGYSYEQYF.

The rearrangement joins TRBV5-1 to TRBJ2-5; weak D call: TRBD1 (6 bases). Germline V gives CDR1 SGHRS, CDR2 YFSETQ. With 3 bases removed from V and 4 bases from J, the gap between germline ends came to 13 bases. CDR3 length: 14 residues. The CDR3 DNA follows: TGCGCCAGCAGCTCCTTTGACAGGACAGAGACCCAGTACTTC. It is translated as CASSSFDRTETQYF.

The chain employs TRBV19 and TRBJ1-2; D unresolved. The CDR3 spans 14 residues. V lost 5 bases and J lost 6, with 16 bases in between. Germline V CDR1 and CDR2: LNHDA, SQIVND (reference sequence). CDR3 coding DNA: TGTGCCAGTAGTCCACCATCAGTCGTACATGGCTACACCTTC. Its protein is CASSPPSVVHGYTF.

This clone is a singleton in its sample. The V call is TRBV6-4, the J call TRBJ2-1; no firm D call. CDR1 is MRHNA, CDR2 SNTAGT, per germline. The V and J ends lost 2 bases and 5 bases respectively, with 10 bases between them. The CDR3 loop spans 14 amino acids. The DNA of the CDR3 is TGTGCCAGCAGTGACCCCCCTCGGGACAATGAGCAGTTCTTC. It specifies CASSDPPRDNEQFF.

The V call is TRBV21-1, the J call TRBJ2-1; the table's D call, TRBD2, has no DNA check behind it. TRBV21-1 is a pseudogene locus. The CDR3 covers 12 residues. The CDR3 reads CASSPEDNEQFF. CDR3 nucleotides: TGTGCCAGCAGTCCCGAGGACAATGAGCAGTTCTTC.

This chain connects TRBV11-2 to TRBJ2-5, with D hard to call. This CDR3 region has 13 residues. With 0 bases removed from V and 10 bases from J, the gap between germline ends came to 12 bases. The germline gives CDR1 SGHAT, CDR2 FQNNGV. CDR3 sequence (DNA): TGTGCCAGCAGCTTAGACCGGGTGGCTGACCAGTACTTC. Translating gives CASSLDRVADQYF.

This chain uses TRBV11-2 with TRBJ2-1, with 9 bases fitting TRBD2. The length of the CDR3 is 15 residues. V shed 4 bases and J 5 bases; nucleotides not matched to a gene: 6. Germline V gene lookup returns CDR1 SGHAT and CDR2 FQNNGV. The CDR3 reads CASSSGGRADNEQFF. The CDR3 DNA follows: TGTGCCAGCAGCTCGGGCGGGAGGGCAGACAATGAGCAGTTCTTC.

V and J are TRBV9 and TRBJ2-7; D is possibly TRBD2 (7 bases). Per germline, CDR1 SGDLS and CDR2 YYNGEE. V was cut by 4 bases and J by 3 bases, with 11 bases left in between. The CDR3 covers 13 residues. The CDR3 reads CASSRGGDYEQYF. The CDR3 nucleotides read TGTGCCAGCAGCAGAGGGGGGGACTACGAGCAGTACTTC. Filled out from reference TRBV9 and TRBJ2-7, the complete variable domain reads DSGVTQTPKHLITATGQRVTLRCSPRSGDLSVYWYQQSLDQGLQFLIQYYNGEERAKGNILERFSAQQFPDLHSELNLSSLELGDSALYFCASSRGGDYEQYFGPGTRLTVT.

J is TRBJ1-4 and V is TRBV19, with 11 bases matching TRBD1. Germline loops: CDR1 LNHDA, CDR2 SQIVND (reference sequence). CDR3 length: 15 amino acids. With 3 bases clipped from V and 8 bases from J, the junction kept 5 bases outside the gene matches. The CDR3 DNA is TGTGCCAGTAGTATTCCGGGACAGGGGGGAGAAAAACTGTTTTTT. Its protein is CASSIPGQGGEKLFF.

V and J are TRBV3-1 (or the pseudogene TRBV3-2) and TRBJ2-3; TRBD2 matches at 9 bases. CDR1 and CDR2 from the germline V gene are LGHDT and YNNKEL (reference sequence). The CDR3 contains 16 residues. With 1 base clipped from V and 5 bases from J, the junction kept 7 bases outside the gene matches. The CDR3 spells CASSQVAGGPVDTQYF. The CDR3 DNA sequence: TGTGCCAGCAGCCAAGTTGCGGGAGGGCCTGTAGATACGCAGTATTTT.

The chain couples TRBV12-2 to TRBJ2-5; the DNA was not compared with TRBD2, the D call given in the table. TRBV12-2 is deemed a pseudogene. The CDR3 length is 12 residues. In nucleotides, the CDR3 is TGTGCAAGTCGCTTAATGAGGGAGACCCAGTACTTC. It encodes CASRLMRETQYF.

J is TRBJ1-5 and V is TRBV19; 10 nucleotides align to TRBD1. Trimming took 5 bases from V and 0 from J; bases not matched to a gene: 7. This CDR3 spans 17 amino acids. The germline V gene has CDR1 LNHDA and CDR2 SQIVND (reference sequence). CDR3 loop: CASSPTDRGGSNQPQHF. CDR3 DNA sequence: TGTGCCAGTAGTCCTACGGACAGGGGGGGTAGCAATCAGCCCCAGCATTTT.

This clone was seen a single time. The chain links TRBV10-2 to TRBJ1-1, with D possibly TRBD1 on 6 matching bases. Deletions cut 3 bases from V and 1 base from J, with 9 bases between. The CDR3 contains 14 residues. Germline CDR1 WSHSY, CDR2 SAAADI. This CDR3 reads CASSEQGRNTEAFF. CDR3 sequence (DNA): TGCGCCAGCAGTGAACAGGGACGGAACACTGAAGCTTTCTTT.

V usage is TRBV30 and J usage is TRBJ1-1; D possibly corresponds to TRBD1 (5 bases). The germline V gene has CDR1 GTSNPN and CDR2 SVGIG (reference sequence). Trimming removed 4 bases at V and 1 base at J, with 16 bases between. The CDR3 sequence is 15 residues long. In DNA form, the CDR3 reads TGTGCCTGGACTTCTAACAGGTGGGGGAACACTGAAGCTTTCTTT. This codes for CAWTSNRWGNTEAFF.

This clone was found a few times. The same CDR3 can be traced to other DNA sequences in this sample. The rearrangement joins TRBV12-3 or TRBV12-4 to TRBJ1-5; the match to TRBD1 covers 7 bases. V shed 2 bases and J 7 bases; nucleotides not matched to a gene: 2. The CDR3 runs 13 residues. In nucleotides, the CDR3 is TGTGCCAGCAGTTTAACAGGGGACCAGCCCCAGCATTTT. The encoded protein is CASSLTGDQPQHF.

This chain uses TRBV5-1 with TRBJ2-2, with TRBD2 matching 10 bases. The CDR3 loop spans 19 amino acids. The germline CDR1 and CDR2 sequences are SGHRS and YFSETQ. The junction had 15 bases not matched to a gene; V was cut back by 4 bases and J by 3 bases. CDR3 sequence (DNA): TGCGCCAGCAGCCGGGACCTCCGGACTAGCGGTCTTTACACCGGGGAGCTGTTTTTT. It translates to CASSRDLRTSGLYTGELFF.

The chain joins TRBV27 to TRBJ2-7, with 9 bases identical to TRBD1. The V and J ends lost 5 bases and 7 bases, in that order; junction bases with no gene match: 6. The germline CDR1 and CDR2 sequences are MNHEY and SMNVEV (reference sequence). This CDR3 has 13 residues. CDR3 protein: CASSIQGAREQYF. CDR3 nucleotides: TGTGCCAGCAGTATACAGGGGGCGCGGGAGCAGTACTTC.

The chain combines TRBV4-1 with TRBJ2-3; 7 nucleotides align to TRBD1. With 2 bases clipped from V and 3 bases from J, the junction kept 5 bases outside the gene matches. This CDR3 is built from 15 residues. CDR1 is MGHRA and CDR2 is YSYEKL in the germline V gene. CDR3 nucleotide sequence: TGCGCCAGCAGCCAACAGGGACAGAGTACAGATACGCAGTATTTT. Translation: CASSQQGQSTDTQYF.

This chain connects TRBV7-8 to TRBJ1-3; no clear D. The CDR3 consists of 14 residues. The V gene lost 7 bases and the J gene lost 0 bases, with 10 bases spanning the gap. CDR1 SGHVS and CDR2 FQNEAQ come from the germline V gene. The CDR3 nucleotides read TGTGCCAGCACTCCGGGGTACTCTGGAAACACCATATATTTT. Its translation: CASTPGYSGNTIYF.

This clone came up once. The chain has TRBV14 and TRBJ2-7; 12 positions agree with TRBD2. J gave up 4 bases and V 1 base, and 5 bases lay outside the gene matches. CDR3 length: 16 amino acids. Germline assignment: CDR1 SGHDN and CDR2 FVKESK. In nucleotides, the CDR3 is TGTGCCAGCAGCCAAGGACTAGCGGGGGACATTTACGAGCAGTACTTC. Translation: CASSQGLAGDIYEQYF.

The chain has TRBV11-1 and TRBJ2-6; D gene ambiguous. The CDR3 runs 15 residues. V lost 2 bases and J 0 bases, leaving 5 bases between the germline ends. The V gene's germline CDR1 is SGHAT and CDR2 FQDESV (reference sequence). The CDR3 coding sequence is TGTGCCAGCAGCTTAACCAGCTCTGGGGCCAACGTCCTGACTTTC. Its protein is CASSLTSSGANVLTF.

The V and J genes are TRBV30 and TRBJ1-2; D may be TRBD1 (6 bases). The ends were cut back, 7 bases at V and 0 bases at J, with 15 bases in the middle. In germline, CDR1 is GTSNPN, CDR2 SVGIG (reference sequence). The CDR3 spans 14 residues. As DNA, the CDR3 is TGTGCCTCCACCGGGACACTTCCTAACTATGGCTACACCTTC. This codes for CASTGTLPNYGYTF. Full variable domain (remainder filled in from reference TRBV30 and TRBJ1-2): SQTIHQWPATLVQPVGSPLSLECTVEGTSNPNLYWYRQAAGRGLQLLFYSVGIGQISSEVPQNLSASRPQDRQFILSSKKLLLSDSGFYLCASTGTLPNYGYTFGSGTRLTVV.

The J gene is TRBJ1-2, the V gene TRBV25-1; TRBD1 matches 8 bases. V gave up 3 bases and J gave up 8 bases; unmatched junction bases: 8. The CDR3 runs 14 residues. From germline, CDR1 is MGHDK and CDR2 SYGVNS. CDR3: CASSDVQGAWGYTF. The CDR3 DNA sequence: TGTGCCAGCAGTGATGTTCAGGGGGCTTGGGGCTACACCTTC.

The J gene is TRBJ2-1, the V gene TRBV4-1; D perhaps matches TRBD2 (5 bases). This CDR3 is 16 amino acids long. Per the germline V gene, CDR1 is MGHRA and CDR2 is YSYEKL. Trimming stripped 4 bases from V and 4 bases from J, with 17 bases between. The CDR3 DNA reads TGCGCCAGCAGCCCCCAAACAGCGGTACAATACAATGAGCAGTTCTTC. It codes for CASSPQTAVQYNEQFF.

The V gene is TRBV3-1 (or the pseudogene TRBV3-2), the J gene TRBJ1-6; 9 bases agree with TRBD1. J lost 10 bases, V lost 2 bases, and 9 bases had no gene match. Germline-derived CDR1 and CDR2 are LGHDT and YNNKEL (reference sequence). This CDR3 contains 16 residues. In DNA form, the CDR3 reads TGTGCCAGCAGCCAAATAGTAGGGACAGGGATGTCACCCCTCCACTTT. Translation: CASSQIVGTGMSPLHF.

The chain has TRBV2 and TRBJ1-2, with 9 bases aligning to TRBD1. V shed 7 bases and J 6 bases; nucleotides not matched to a gene: 3. Germline V CDR1 and CDR2: SNHLY, FYNNEI. This CDR3 has 12 amino acids. The CDR3 region has the DNA TGTGCCAGCATGGGACAGGGAGATGGCTACACCTTC. Translating it yields CASMGQGDGYTF.

The CDR3 loop is CASSHYIEETQYF. The CDR3 DNA reads as TGTGCCAGCAGTCATTACATTGAAGAGACCCAGTACTTC. V and J are TRBV5-4 and TRBJ2-5; the D is unclear. Germline V gives CDR1 SGHNT, CDR2 YYREEE (reference sequence). The CDR3 loop spans 13 amino acids. V lost 5 bases to trimming and J lost 3 bases, with 11 bases between them.

The gene calls are TRBV6-1 and TRBJ2-2; the match to TRBD2 covers 14 bases. The CDR3 loop spans 18 amino acids. From germline, CDR1 is MNHNS and CDR2 SASEGT. J lost 2 bases, V lost 4 bases, and 6 bases had no gene match. Here the CDR3 reads CASSVRTSGGTNTGELFF. DNA for the CDR3: TGTGCCAGCAGTGTTAGGACTAGCGGGGGGACCAACACCGGGGAGCTGTTTTTT.